A single TCR beta chain is shown here with its context. Its antigen is not known. This specimen belongs to a study of PD-L1 blockade in urothelial cancer. At the level of the study: The median T cell count in blood samples was 110,000 to 150,000.

Study-level points and caveats: When measured at 3 weeks, tumor-associated blood clones expanded more in durable-benefit patients.

The protocol was immunoSEQ multiplex PCR, while the TCRdb copy is restricted to in-frame clones and leaves out a portion. The profile covers over 65,000 clones, with under 90% appearing a single time and approximately 5% taken by the ten largest. This receptor was identified in a man aged 65-85 years with urothelial cancer. The material was PBMCs, obtained around atezolizumab (anti-PD-L1) treatment.

The CDR3 loop is CAPPLKGQRYEQYF. The CDR3 nucleotides are TGTGCTCCCCCCTTAAAGGGGCAGAGATACGAGCAGTACTTC. The chain joins TRBV15 to TRBJ2-7; D is perhaps TRBD1 (5 bases). The germline V gene has CDR1 LNHNV and CDR2 YYDKDF (reference sequence). The CDR3 length is 14 residues.